The clone carrying this T cell receptor beta chain was found many times. The antigen is unknown. This CDR3 is built from 14 residues. Trimming pared 5 bases from V and 5 bases from J, leaving 13 bases between. Germline CDR1 and CDR2: MNHEY and SMNVEV (reference sequence). These data originate in a study of spatial heterogeneity in lung cancer. Study-wide context: A consistent excess of beta-chain over alpha-chain sequences was detected.

General observations from the study: It was found that expanded intratumoral alpha and beta TCR counts tracked tumor mutation counts.

Single TCR cDNA molecules each had their own unique molecular identifier. One entry per CDR3 protein results from TCRdb running MiXCR on the 5' RACE reads. The table shows about 9,200 distinct CDR3 sequences, with about 2.9% occurring only once. The time point here: sample taken at primary tumor resection. The donor population consisted of approximately 70 patients with untreated, early-stage non-small cell lung cancer. The receptor comes from a male donor with early-stage non-small cell lung cancer. This chain joins TRBV27 and TRBJ2-1; D might be TRBD1 (6 bases). Specimen: lung tumor tissue, collected at surgery. The CDR3 DNA is TGTGCCAGCAGTCCCGGGACAACAAACAATGAGCAGTTCTTC. Amino acid sequence: CASSPGTTNNEQFF.